This TCR beta chain is drawn from a study of blood T cell repertoires in COVID-19. This clone was detected once. Profiled with immunoSEQ multiplex PCR; TCRdb holds only in-frame clones, not every one. The sample has 150,000 to 200,000 clones, 75% to 85% seen once. The ends were cut back, 6 bases at V and 0 bases at J, with 14 bases in the middle. This CDR3 region has 15 residues. Per the germline V gene, CDR1 is LGHDT and CDR2 is YNNKEL (reference sequence). Sequencing was carried out using peripheral blood. The TCR comes from a woman between 40 and 50 years old with COVID-19, enrolled during active disease. The chain recombines TRBV3-1 (or the pseudogene TRBV3-2) with TRBJ1-2; D ambiguous. CDR3 sequence (DNA): TGTGCCAGCAGTTTGGAGGCCTTCACTAACTATGGCTACACCTTC. This translates into CASSLEAFTNYGYTF.